This TCR beta chain was profiled in a study of breast tumors, draining lymph nodes, adjacent tissues. This clonotype was counted many times. Breast cancer patients provided tissue from their axillary draining lymph nodes. TCRdb passed the multiplex PCR reads through MiXCR, listing each CDR3 protein once. The sample carries approximately 100,000 distinct CDR3 sequences, about 29% recorded once. The clonotype was recovered from a female donor with breast cancer. Some clones in this sample may be carry-over from other donors' samples. Sequenced material: axillary lymph node tissue.

Written as DNA, the CDR3 is TGCGCCAGCAGCTTGGGCCAGCGTCACTACGAGCAGTACTTC. Its translation: CASSLGQRHYEQYF. The chain is built from TRBV5-1 and TRBJ2-7; D not certain. V was pared by 0 bases and J by 3 bases, with 10 bases between. Germline V gene data show CDR1 as SGHRS and CDR2 as YFSETQ. The CDR3 has 14 amino acids.